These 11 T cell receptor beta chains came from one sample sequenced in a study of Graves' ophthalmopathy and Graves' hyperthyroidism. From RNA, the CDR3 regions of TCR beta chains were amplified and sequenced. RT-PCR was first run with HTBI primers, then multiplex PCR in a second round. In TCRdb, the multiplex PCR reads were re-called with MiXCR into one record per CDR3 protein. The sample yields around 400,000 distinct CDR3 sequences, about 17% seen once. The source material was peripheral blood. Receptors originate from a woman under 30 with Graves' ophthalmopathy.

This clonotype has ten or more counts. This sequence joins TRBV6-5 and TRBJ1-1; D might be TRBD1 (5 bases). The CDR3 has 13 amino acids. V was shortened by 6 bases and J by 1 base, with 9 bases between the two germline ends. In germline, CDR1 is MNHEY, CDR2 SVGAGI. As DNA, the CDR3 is TGTGCCAGCAGGGGACGGCCGAACACTGAAGCTTTCTTT. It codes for CASRGRPNTEAFF.

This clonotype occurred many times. The DNA for the CDR3 is TGTGCCACCAGCGGGCCAGGGAATGCGGCCAAAAACATTCAGTACTTC. Encoded protein: CATSGPGNAAKNIQYF. The J gene is TRBJ2-4, the V gene TRBV15, with a weak D call TRBD1 (5 bases). Germline lookup yields CDR1 LNHNV and CDR2 YYDKDF (reference sequence). There are 16 residues in the CDR3. Trimming took 5 bases from V and 1 from J, leaving 15 bases between them.

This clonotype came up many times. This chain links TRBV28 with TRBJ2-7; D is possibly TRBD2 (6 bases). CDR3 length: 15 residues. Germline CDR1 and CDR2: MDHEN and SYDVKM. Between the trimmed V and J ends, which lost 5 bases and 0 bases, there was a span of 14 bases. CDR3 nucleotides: TGTGCCAGCAGTGCCCCTCGGGGGACCTCCTACGAGCAGTACTTC. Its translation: CASSAPRGTSYEQYF.

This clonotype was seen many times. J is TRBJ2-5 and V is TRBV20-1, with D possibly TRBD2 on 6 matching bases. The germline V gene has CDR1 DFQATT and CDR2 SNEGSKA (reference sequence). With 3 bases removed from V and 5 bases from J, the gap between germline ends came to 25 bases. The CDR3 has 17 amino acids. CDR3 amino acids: CSARVGLAPAGWETQYF. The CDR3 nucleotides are TGCAGTGCTAGGGTGGGGCTAGCGCCCGCCGGATGGGAGACCCAGTACTTC.

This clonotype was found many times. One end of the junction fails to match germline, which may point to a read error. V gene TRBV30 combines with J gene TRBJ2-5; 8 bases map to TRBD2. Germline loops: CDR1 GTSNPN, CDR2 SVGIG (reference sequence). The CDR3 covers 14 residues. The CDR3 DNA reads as TGTGCCGGGAGTTTTCGGGGGGGCCGAGAGACCCAGTACTTC. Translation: CAGSFRGGRETQYF.

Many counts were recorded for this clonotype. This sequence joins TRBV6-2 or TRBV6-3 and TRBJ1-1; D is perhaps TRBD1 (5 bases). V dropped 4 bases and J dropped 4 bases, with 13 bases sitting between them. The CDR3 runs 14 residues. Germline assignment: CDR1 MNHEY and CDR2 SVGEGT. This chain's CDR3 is CASSSALRGTEAFF. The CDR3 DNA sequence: TGTGCCAGCAGTTCAGCCCTTAGGGGCACTGAAGCTTTCTTT.

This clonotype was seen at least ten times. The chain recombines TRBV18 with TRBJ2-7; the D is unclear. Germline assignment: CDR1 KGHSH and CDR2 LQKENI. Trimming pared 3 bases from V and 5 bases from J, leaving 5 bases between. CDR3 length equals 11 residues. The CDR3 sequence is CASSPNDEQYF. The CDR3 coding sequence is TGTGCCAGCTCACCGAATGACGAGCAGTACTTC. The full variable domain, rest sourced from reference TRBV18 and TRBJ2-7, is NAGVMQNPRHLVRRRGQEARLRCSPMKGHSHVYWYRQLPEEGLKFMVYLQKENIIDESGMPKERFSAEFPKEGPSILRIQQVVRGDSAAYFCASSPNDEQYFGPGTRLTVT.

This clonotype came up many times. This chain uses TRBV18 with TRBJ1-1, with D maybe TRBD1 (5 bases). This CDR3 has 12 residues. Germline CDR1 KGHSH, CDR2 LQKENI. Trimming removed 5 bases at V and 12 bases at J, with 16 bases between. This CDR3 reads CASSVLGGTPFF. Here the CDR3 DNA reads TGTGCCAGCTCAGTCCTTGGAGGGACCCCTTTCTTT.

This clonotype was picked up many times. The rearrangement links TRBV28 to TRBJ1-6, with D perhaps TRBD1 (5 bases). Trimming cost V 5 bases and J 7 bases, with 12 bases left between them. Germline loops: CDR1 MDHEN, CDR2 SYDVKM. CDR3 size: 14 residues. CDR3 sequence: CASSQSTENSPLHF. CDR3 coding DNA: TGTGCCAGCAGTCAATCGACAGAGAATTCACCCCTCCACTTT.

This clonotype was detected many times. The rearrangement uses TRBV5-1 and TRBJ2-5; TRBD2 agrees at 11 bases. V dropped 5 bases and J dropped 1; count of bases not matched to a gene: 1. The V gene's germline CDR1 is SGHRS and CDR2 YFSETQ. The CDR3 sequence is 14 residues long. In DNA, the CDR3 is TGCGCCAGCAGGGGGACTAGCGGCCAAGAGACCCAGTACTTC. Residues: CASRGTSGQETQYF.

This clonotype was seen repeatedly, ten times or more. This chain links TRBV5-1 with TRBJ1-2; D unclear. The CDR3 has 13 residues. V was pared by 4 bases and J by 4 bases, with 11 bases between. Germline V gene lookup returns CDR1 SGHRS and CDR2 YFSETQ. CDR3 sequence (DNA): TGCGCCAGCAGCAAGACCCTGGCCTATGGCTACACCTTC. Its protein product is CASSKTLAYGYTF.